This T cell receptor (beta chain) is from a study of regulatory T cells in long-lasting Graves disease. Across the whole study: More than 5 years of antithyroid drugs with positive TSH receptor antibodies defined persistent Graves' disease.

Germline V gene data show CDR1 as MNHNS and CDR2 as SASEGT. With 5 bases removed from V and 8 bases from J, the gap between germline ends came to 10 bases. The length of the CDR3 is 12 residues. Investigators prepared the TCR beta libraries by applying iRepertoire HTBI primers and Arm-PCR of CDR3 regions. MiXCR, run by TCRdb on the multiplex PCR reads, gives a single entry per CDR3 protein. The sample includes over 450,000 distinct CDR3 sequences, 20% to 25% of them seen just once. Time point specified: persistent/refractory GD, antithyroid drugs over 5 years with positive TRAb. Researchers made the TCR library from RNA that was extracted from PBMCs. This clonotype turned up a few times.

The chain recombines TRBV6-1 with TRBJ2-1, with TRBD1 as a possible D gene (6 bases). This specimen was peripheral blood mononuclear cells (PBMCs), taken when the disease was refractory, from a patient treated with antithyroid drugs. The source of this sequence is a female donor with Graves disease. CDR3 sequence: CASSTQGHEQFF. Here the CDR3 DNA reads TGTGCCAGCAGTACACAGGGCCATGAGCAGTTCTTC.